What follows describes a single T cell receptor (beta chain). Its antigen remains unknown. The CDR3 sequence is 17 residues long. The ends lost 7 bases at V and 0 bases at J; junction bases unmatched: 12. In germline, CDR1 is SGHKS, CDR2 YYEKEE (reference sequence). This sample's time point: newly diagnosed GD, antithyroid drugs for less than 3 months. Extracted RNA from PBMCs served as the source of the TCR library. Patients were from an endocrinology department in Xi'an, China. This record comes from a study of regulatory T cells in long-lasting Graves disease. Study-wide results and limits: It was peripheral blood alone, not thyroid tissue, that was studied.

For TCR beta, libraries came from iRepertoire HTBI primers and Arm-PCR of CDR3 regions. A single record per CDR3 protein comes from TCRdb applying MiXCR to the multiplex PCR reads. The repertoire holds about 320,000 distinct CDR3 sequences, with under 20% as singletons. Here the sequenced sample was peripheral blood mononuclear cells (PBMCs), taken at new diagnosis, from a patient treated with antithyroid drugs. J is TRBJ2-2 and V is TRBV5-5; 7 nucleotides match TRBD2. This receptor was identified in a female donor with Graves disease. The DNA for the CDR3 is TGTGCCAGCTTTATCCAGACTACTAGCGCGAACACCGGGGAGCTGTTTTTT. Translated: CASFIQTTSANTGELFF.